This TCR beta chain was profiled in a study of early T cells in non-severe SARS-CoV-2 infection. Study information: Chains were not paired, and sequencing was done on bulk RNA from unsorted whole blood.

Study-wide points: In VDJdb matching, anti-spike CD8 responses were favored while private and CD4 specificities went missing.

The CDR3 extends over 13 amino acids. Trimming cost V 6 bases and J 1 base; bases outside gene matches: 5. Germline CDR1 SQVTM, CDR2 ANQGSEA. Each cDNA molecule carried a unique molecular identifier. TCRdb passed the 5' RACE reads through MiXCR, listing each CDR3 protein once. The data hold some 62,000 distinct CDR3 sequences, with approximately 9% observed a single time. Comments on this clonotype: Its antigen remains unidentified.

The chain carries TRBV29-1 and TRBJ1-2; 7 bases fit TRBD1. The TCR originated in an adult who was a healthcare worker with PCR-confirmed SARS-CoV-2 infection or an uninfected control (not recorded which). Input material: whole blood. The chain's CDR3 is CSVEDRSNYGYTF. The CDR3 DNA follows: TGCAGCGTCGAGGACAGGAGTAACTATGGCTACACCTTC.